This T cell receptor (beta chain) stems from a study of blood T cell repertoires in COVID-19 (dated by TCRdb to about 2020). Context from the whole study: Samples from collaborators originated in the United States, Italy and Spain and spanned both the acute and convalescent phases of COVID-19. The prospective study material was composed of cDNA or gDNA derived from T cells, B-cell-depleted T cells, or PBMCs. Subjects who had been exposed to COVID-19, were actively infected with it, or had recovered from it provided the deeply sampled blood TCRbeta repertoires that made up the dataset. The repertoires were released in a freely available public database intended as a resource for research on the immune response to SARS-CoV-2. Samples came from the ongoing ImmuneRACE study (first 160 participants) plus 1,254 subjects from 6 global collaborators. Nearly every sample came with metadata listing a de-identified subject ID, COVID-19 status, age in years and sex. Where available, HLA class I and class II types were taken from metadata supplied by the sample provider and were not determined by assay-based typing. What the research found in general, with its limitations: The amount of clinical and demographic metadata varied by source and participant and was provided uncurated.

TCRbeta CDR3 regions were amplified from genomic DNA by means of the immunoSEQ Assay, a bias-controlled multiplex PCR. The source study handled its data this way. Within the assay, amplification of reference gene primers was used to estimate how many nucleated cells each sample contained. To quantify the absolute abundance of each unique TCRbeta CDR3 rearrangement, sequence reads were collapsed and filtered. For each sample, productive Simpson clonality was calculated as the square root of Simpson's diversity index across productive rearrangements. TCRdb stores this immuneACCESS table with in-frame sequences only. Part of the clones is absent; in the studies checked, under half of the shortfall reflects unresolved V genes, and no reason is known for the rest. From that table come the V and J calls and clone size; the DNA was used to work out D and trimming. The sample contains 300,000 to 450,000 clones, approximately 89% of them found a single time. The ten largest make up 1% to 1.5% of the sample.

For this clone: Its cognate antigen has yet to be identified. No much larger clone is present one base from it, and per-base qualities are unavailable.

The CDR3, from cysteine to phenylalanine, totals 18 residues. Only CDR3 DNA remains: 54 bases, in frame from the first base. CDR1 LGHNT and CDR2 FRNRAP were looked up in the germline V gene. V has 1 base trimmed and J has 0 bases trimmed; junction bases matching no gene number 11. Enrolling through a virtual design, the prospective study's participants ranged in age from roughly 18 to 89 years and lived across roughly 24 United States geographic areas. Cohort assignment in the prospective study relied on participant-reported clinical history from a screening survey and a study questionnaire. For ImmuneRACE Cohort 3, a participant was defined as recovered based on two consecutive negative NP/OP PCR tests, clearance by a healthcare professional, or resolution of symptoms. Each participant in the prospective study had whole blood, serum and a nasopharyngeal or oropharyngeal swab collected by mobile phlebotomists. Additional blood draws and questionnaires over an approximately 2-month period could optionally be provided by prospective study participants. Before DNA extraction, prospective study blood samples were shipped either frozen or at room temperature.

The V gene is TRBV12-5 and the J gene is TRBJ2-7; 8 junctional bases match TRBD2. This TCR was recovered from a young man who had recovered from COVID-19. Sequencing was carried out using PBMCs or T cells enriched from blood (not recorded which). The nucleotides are TGTGCTAGTGGTTTGGCCCCGGGGGGGGAAACTGACTCCTACGAGCAGTACTTC. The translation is CASGLAPGGETDSYEQYF.